A selection of T cell receptor beta chains follows, all from one sample in a study of human T cells and chemical hapten exposure. A single record per CDR3 protein comes from TCRdb applying MiXCR to the RACE reads. Seen here are 100,000 or so distinct CDR3 sequences, 8% to 13% observed once, and the top ten hold more than 2%. This specimen was whole blood, taken in connection with sensitization to the hapten diphenylcyclopropenone (DPC). These TCRs come from a man aged 40-49 years with alopecia areata. Some clones in this sample may be carry-over from other donors' samples. Both conserved end residues are part of each CDR3. D genes are given only for firm matches. Expanded clones are given a class, and other clones once, few, many or no size at all.

J,V,D,size,length,CDR3,DNA
TRBJ2-3,TRBV6-1,-,-,15,CASSESGRRTDTQYF,TGTGCCAGCAGTGAAAGTGGGAGGCGCACAGATACGCAGTATTTT
TRBJ1-6,TRBV5-6,-,-,14,CASTWAGTNSPLHF,TGTGCCAGCACCTGGGCAGGGACCAATTCACCCCTCCACTTT
TRBJ1-1,TRBV7-8,-,-,13,CASSSKGGVEAFF,TGTGCCAGCAGCTCTAAAGGGGGAGTTGAAGCTTTCTTT
TRBJ2-1,TRBV2,TRBD2,-,14,CASSFGLADNEQFF,TGTGCCAGCAGCTTCGGACTAGCCGACAATGAGCAGTTCTTC
TRBJ1-4,TRBV14,-,many,17,CASSQGGQIFSGEKLFF,TGTGCCAGCAGCCAAGGCGGCCAGATTTTTTCGGGGGAAAAACTGTTTTTT
TRBJ2-3,TRBV7-2,-,few,12,CASSLEIDTQYF,TGTGCCAGCAGCTTAGAGATAGATACGCAGTATTTT
TRBJ1-5,TRBV2,TRBD1,-,14,CASNDGQGNQPQHF,TGTGCCAGCAACGACGGACAGGGGAATCAGCCCCAGCATTTT
TRBJ2-7,TRBV5-4,-,-,14,CASSFGGRRNEQYF,TGTGCCAGCAGCTTTGGGGGGCGCAGGAACGAGCAGTACTTC
TRBJ1-5,TRBV5-1,-,few,15,CASSLDSSGNQPQHF,TGCGCCAGCAGCTTGGACAGCTCAGGCAATCAGCCCCAGCATTTT
TRBJ1-5,TRBV15,TRBD1,many,16,CATSQTGGWSNQPQHF,TGTGCCACCAGCCAAACAGGGGGCTGGAGCAATCAGCCCCAGCATTTT
TRBJ2-3,TRBV25-1,-,few,14,CASSDGSYTDTQYF,TGTGCCAGCAGTGATGGCAGTTACACAGATACGCAGTATTTT
TRBJ2-7,TRBV12-3/TRBV12-4,-,few,12,CASSFRAYEQYF,TGTGCCAGCAGTTTTCGGGCCTACGAGCAGTACTTC
TRBJ1-2,TRBV5-4,TRBD1,few,14,CASSSPGQGGGYTF,TGTGCCAGCAGCTCACCGGGACAGGGAGGTGGCTACACCTTC
TRBJ2-3,TRBV6-5,TRBD1,-,15,CASSPGDRGTDTQYF,TGTGCCAGCAGCCCGGGAGACAGGGGAACAGATACGCAGTATTTT
TRBJ1-2,TRBV6-5,TRBD1,-,15,CASSPPTGTLYGYTF,TGTGCCAGCAGTCCCCCGACAGGGACACTCTATGGCTACACCTTC
TRBJ2-3,TRBV7-8,-,-,13,CASSLWLRDTQYF,TGTGCCAGCAGCTTATGGTTGAGAGATACGCAGTATTTT
TRBJ2-1,TRBV6-2/TRBV6-3,-,few,15,CASRKRGYGGNEQFF,TGTGCCAGCAGGAAACGGGGCTATGGAGGCAATGAGCAGTTCTTC
TRBJ2-7,TRBV9,-,few,14,CASSVSELSYEQYF,TGTGCCAGCAGCGTAAGCGAGCTCTCCTACGAGCAGTACTTC
TRBJ2-5,TRBV7-8,-,-,14,CASSLARWGETQYF,TGTGCCAGCAGCTTAGCTCGGTGGGGAGAGACCCAGTACTTC
TRBJ1-6,TRBV5-1,-,many,15,CASSGETGYNSPLHF,TGCGCCAGCAGCGGGGAGACAGGATATAATTCACCCCTCCACTTT
TRBJ1-3,TRBV15,-,-,14,CATSRAPLGNTIYF,TGTGCCACCAGCAGGGCTCCGCTGGGAAACACCATATATTTT
TRBJ2-2,TRBV3-1,TRBD2,few,19,CASSQDHWGLAGESGELFF,TGTGCCAGCAGCCAAGACCATTGGGGACTAGCGGGAGAATCCGGGGAGCTGTTTTTT
TRBJ2-6,TRBV7-9,TRBD1,few,18,CASSLTGQGAVGANVLTF,TGTGCCAGCAGCTTAACGGGACAGGGGGCAGTTGGGGCCAACGTCCTGACTTTC
TRBJ1-1,TRBV25-1,TRBD1,-,15,CASTQGQGWSTEAFF,TGTGCCAGCACCCAGGGACAGGGCTGGAGCACTGAAGCTTTCTTT
TRBJ2-3,TRBV20-1,TRBD2,many,14,CSANGLAGPDTQYF,TGCAGTGCTAATGGACTAGCGGGGCCAGATACGCAGTATTTT
TRBJ2-2,TRBV7-9,-,many,13,CASSLGPTGELFF,TGTGCCAGCAGCTTAGGACCAACCGGGGAGCTGTTTTTT
TRBJ2-2,TRBV9,TRBD1,-,16,CASSSLGQGGTGEMFF,TGTGCCAGCAGCTCATTAGGACAGGGCGGGACCGGGGAGATGTTTTTT
TRBJ2-5,TRBV7-2,-,medium-sized,15,CASSSRTDLEETQYF,TGTGCCAGCAGCTCCCGGACCGATTTGGAAGAGACCCAGTACTTC
TRBJ2-7,TRBV5-4,-,-,13,CASSSGASRRQYF,TGTGCCAGCAGCTCGGGGGCTAGCCGGAGGCAGTACTTC
TRBJ1-4,TRBV6-1,-,-,17,CASSGVAGRGTNEKLFF,TGTGCCAGCAGTGGAGTCGCAGGGCGCGGAACTAATGAAAAACTGTTTTTT
TRBJ2-7,TRBV6-5,-,-,11,CASRSAAGQYF,TGTGCCAGCAGGTCGGCGGCGGGGCAGTACTTC
TRBJ2-1,TRBV7-9,TRBD2,few,16,CASSLVGTSVYNEQFF,TGTGCCAGCAGCTTAGTAGGGACTAGCGTCTACAATGAGCAGTTCTTC
TRBJ1-1,TRBV28,-,many,16,CASSLQGEAPDTEAFF,TGTGCCAGCAGTCTTCAAGGGGAGGCCCCTGACACTGAAGCTTTCTTT
TRBJ1-1,TRBV19,-,-,13,CASSIDASTEAFF,TGTGCCAGTAGTATAGATGCCTCCACTGAAGCTTTCTTT
TRBJ1-2,TRBV10-2,-,few,13,CASSAGNNYGYTF,TGCGCCAGCAGTGCAGGGAATAACTATGGCTACACCTTC
TRBJ1-6,TRBV5-1,-,few,15,CASSTRDGLNSPLHF,TGCGCCAGCAGCACGAGGGACGGTCTTAATTCACCCCTCCACTTT
TRBJ1-5,TRBV6-1,-,few,14,CASSDVGTLQPQHF,TGTGCCAGCAGTGACGTCGGGACCCTTCAGCCCCAGCATTTT